One and the same sample provided the 20 T cell receptor beta chains below, sequenced in a study of cytomegalovirus exposure and HLA in healthy donors. Method: immunoSEQ multiplex PCR; TCRdb's copy keeps in-frame clones and lacks some. The sample lists 250,000 or so clones, roughly 89% seen once, with about 2.5% in the top ten. The sequenced sample was PBMCs. Source of these receptors: a man aged 18 to 29 in good health and CMV-seronegative.

V is TRBV6-5 and J is TRBJ1-2; a possible D gene is TRBD1 (5 bases). The CDR3 sequence is 14 residues long. From germline, CDR1 is MNHEY and CDR2 SVGAGI. Trimming took 10 bases from V and 2 from J, leaving 17 bases between them. CDR3 DNA: TGTGCCACTCTCCTAGGGGAGGGGAACTATGGCTACACCTTC. Protein product: CATLLGEGNYGYTF.

CDR3 amino acids: CASSSPGLANYAYNEQFF. CDR3 DNA sequence: TGTGCCAGCAGTTCTCCGGGACTAGCGAATTATGCCTACAATGAGCAGTTCTTC. The rearrangement joins TRBV28 to TRBJ2-1, with 10 bases matching TRBD2. The V segment lost 4 bases and the J segment 2 bases; nucleotides outside the gene matches: 11. This CDR3 has 18 residues. The germline V gene has CDR1 MDHEN and CDR2 SYDVKM.

This clone appeared a single time. This rearrangement joins TRBV6-1 to TRBJ2-1, with TRBD2 identical over 7 bases. CDR3 length: 13 residues. Unmatched junction bases numbered 9, after V lost 2 bases and J lost 14 bases. CDR1 and CDR2 (germline): MNHNS, SASEGT. The CDR3 DNA reads as TGTGCCAGCAGTGAACGGGACTACCTCAGGAAGTTCTTC. This translates into CASSERDYLRKFF.

The chain joins TRBV27 to TRBJ2-7, with 10 bases fitting TRBD1. This CDR3 contains 16 residues. J lost 7 bases, V lost 0 bases, and 9 bases had no gene match. The V gene's germline CDR1 is MNHEY and CDR2 SMNVEV (reference sequence). CDR3 nucleotide sequence: TGTGCCAGCAGTTTATCCTCTGGGACAGGGGTGGAAGAGCAGTACTTC. Translation gives CASSLSSGTGVEEQYF.

This clone was observed a handful of times. The chain's CDR3 is CAVSRTGGNYGYTF. The CDR3 DNA follows: TGTGCCGTATCTAGGACAGGGGGGAACTATGGCTACACCTTC. The chain has TRBV10-3 and TRBJ1-2; 10 nucleotides agree with TRBD1. The trim removed 11 bases at V and 2 bases at J, leaving 8 bases unmatched. CDR1 is ENHRY and CDR2 is SYGVKD in the germline V gene. This CDR3 region has 14 residues.

The chain is built from TRBV7-2 and TRBJ2-7, with 9 bases lining up with TRBD2. The CDR3 sequence is 14 residues long. Trimming took 5 bases from V and 3 from J; bases not matched to a gene: 5. Germline CDR1 is SGHTA and CDR2 is FQGNSA. CDR3 sequence: CASSRAGGNYEQYF. The CDR3 DNA sequence: TGTGCCAGCAGCCGAGCGGGGGGAAACTACGAGCAGTACTTC.

This clone was counted a few times. The CDR3 DNA reads TGTGCCAGCAGCTTAGCCCCCACAGGGTGGGGCTCTGGTATCTATGGCTACACCTTC. The encoded protein is CASSLAPTGWGSGIYGYTF. The genes are TRBV7-2 and TRBJ1-2; possibly TRBD1 for D (6 bases). This CDR3 spans 19 amino acids. Germline loops: CDR1 SGHTA, CDR2 FQGNSA. V lost 0 bases and J 4 bases, leaving 24 bases between the germline ends.

J is TRBJ2-7 and V is TRBV5-6; D might be TRBD2 (5 bases). Trimming cost V 0 bases and J 3 bases, with 13 bases left between them. This CDR3 spans 15 amino acids. The germline V gene encodes CDR1 SGHDT and CDR2 YYEEEE. Here the CDR3 DNA reads TGTGCCAGCAGCTTGGATTGGGGAGACGTCTACGAGCAGTACTTC. Protein product: CASSLDWGDVYEQYF.

V and J are TRBV6-6 and TRBJ1-6; D perhaps matches TRBD1 (6 bases). V was clipped by 2 bases and J by 10 bases, with 15 bases between them. The CDR3 is 15 amino acids. CDR1 is MNHNY, CDR2 SVGAGI, per germline (reference sequence). For the CDR3, the DNA is TGTGCCAGCAGTTACCCCGAGGGGGTTGGATCACCCCTCCACTTT. Its protein product is CASSYPEGVGSPLHF.

V is TRBV4-3 and J is TRBJ2-3; tentative D call: TRBD2 (5 bases). CDR3 size: 15 residues. Germline V lookup: CDR1 LGHNA, CDR2 YSLEER. V lost 0 bases and J 3 bases, leaving 10 bases between the germline ends. In DNA form, the CDR3 reads TGCGCCAGCAGCCAAGATGGGGAGAGAACAGATACGCAGTATTTT. Translating it yields CASSQDGERTDTQYF.

The chain is built from TRBV10-1 and TRBJ2-5; 9 positions match TRBD2. CDR3 length: 15 amino acids. In germline, CDR1 is WNHNN, CDR2 SYGVQD (reference sequence). With V trimmed by 4 bases and J by 5 bases, 8 bases remained unmatched. DNA for the CDR3: TGCGCCAGCAGTGGGGGACTAGCATCTGAGGAGACCCAGTACTTC. Translation: CASSGGLASEETQYF.

The gene calls are TRBV6-1 and TRBJ2-7; possible D gene TRBD1, 6 bases. This CDR3 is built from 14 residues. The V end was cut by 3 bases, the J end by 5 bases, with 14 bases between. Germline CDR1 reads MNHNS; CDR2 reads SASEGT. The CDR3 reads CASSDQGSMDEQYF. CDR3 nucleotides: TGTGCCAGCAGTGACCAGGGGAGTATGGACGAGCAGTACTTC.

The chain uses TRBV5-6 and TRBJ1-1; D unresolved. V dropped 0 bases and J dropped 1 base, with 7 bases sitting between them. Germline-derived CDR1 and CDR2 are SGHDT and YYEEEE. The CDR3 runs to 14 residues. In nucleotides, the CDR3 is TGTGCCAGCAGCTTGGTACAGAAGAACACTGAAGCTTTCTTT. Encoded protein: CASSLVQKNTEAFF.

This clone appeared a few times. V gene TRBV7-6 combines with J gene TRBJ2-7; tentatively, D is TRBD1 (5 bases). The CDR3 has 13 residues. The germline gives CDR1 SGHVS, CDR2 FNYEAQ. With 5 bases removed from V and 3 bases from J, the gap between germline ends came to 11 bases. This CDR3 is CASSLTDLYEQYF. The CDR3 DNA is TGTGCCAGCAGCCTGACAGACCTCTACGAGCAGTACTTC. The variable domain in full, with the rest retrieved from reference TRBV7-6 and TRBJ2-7, is GAGVSQSPRYKVTKRGQDVALRCDPISGHVSLYWYRQALGQGPEFLTYFNYEAQQDKSGLPNDRFSAERPEGSISTLTIQRTEQRDSAMYRCASSLTDLYEQYFGPGTRLTVT.

J is TRBJ1-5 and V is TRBV21-1; the table gives TRBD1 as D, unverified against the DNA. TRBV21-1 is designated a pseudogene. The CDR3 contains 15 residues. CDR3 DNA: TGTGCCAGCAGCAAAGGAAACAGGGCGGATCAGCCCCAGCATTTT. Residues: CASSKGNRADQPQHF.

The chain links TRBV6-5 to TRBJ2-1; D is possibly TRBD1 (5 bases). V lost 2 bases and J 5 bases, leaving 10 bases between the germline ends. CDR1 MNHEY and CDR2 SVGAGI come from the germline V gene. The CDR3 contains 14 residues. CDR3 DNA: TGTGCCAGCAGTTACGGACAAATCAACAATGAGCAGTTCTTC. It is translated as CASSYGQINNEQFF.

The V and J genes are TRBV9 and TRBJ2-6; D perhaps matches TRBD1 (5 bases). The CDR3 extends over 16 amino acids. Trimming pared 0 bases from V and 0 bases from J, leaving 7 bases between. Germline V gene data show CDR1 as SGDLS and CDR2 as YYNGEE. In DNA form, the CDR3 reads TGTGCCAGCAGCGTAGCTCAGGGCTCTGGGGCCAACGTCCTGACTTTC. The encoded protein is CASSVAQGSGANVLTF.

The rearrangement joins TRBV19 to TRBJ2-1; TRBD2 agrees at 7 bases. Germline V gene data show CDR1 as LNHDA and CDR2 as SQIVND (reference sequence). V trimming: 6 bases; J trimming: 4 bases; junction bases outside the gene matches: 9. CDR3 length: 15 residues. The CDR3 loop is CASRRRGTRYNEQFF. CDR3 nucleotides: TGTGCCAGTAGAAGGCGGGGGACTCGTTACAATGAGCAGTTCTTC.

The chain uses TRBV30 and TRBJ2-5, with D possibly being TRBD2 (5 bases). V was clipped by 2 bases and J by 4 bases, with 8 bases between them. Germline CDR1 GTSNPN, CDR2 SVGIG (reference sequence). The length of the CDR3 is 12 residues. The CDR3 here is CAWSRSGETQYF. CDR3 coding DNA: TGTGCCTGGAGTCGAAGCGGAGAGACCCAGTACTTC.

The chain employs TRBV27 and TRBJ1-2; 7 positions match TRBD1. The CDR3 sequence is 14 residues long. Germline values: CDR1 MNHEY, CDR2 SMNVEV (reference sequence). V shed 4 bases and J 4 bases; nucleotides not matched to a gene: 6. For the CDR3, the DNA is TGTGCCAGCAGTTCCTCGGGACAGCCCTATGGCTACACCTTC. Translated, it gives CASSSSGQPYGYTF.